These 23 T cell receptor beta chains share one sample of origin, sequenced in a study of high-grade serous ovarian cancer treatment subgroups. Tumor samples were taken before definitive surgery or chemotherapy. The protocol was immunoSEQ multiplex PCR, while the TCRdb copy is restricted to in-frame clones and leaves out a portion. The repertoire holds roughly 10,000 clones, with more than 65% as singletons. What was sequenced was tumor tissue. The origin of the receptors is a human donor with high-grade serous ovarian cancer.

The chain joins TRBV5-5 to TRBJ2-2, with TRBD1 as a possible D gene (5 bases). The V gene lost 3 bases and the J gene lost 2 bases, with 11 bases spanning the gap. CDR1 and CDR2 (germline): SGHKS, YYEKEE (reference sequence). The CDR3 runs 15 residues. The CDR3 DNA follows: TGTGCCAGCAGCTCGCCGGACATTAACACCGGGGAGCTGTTTTTT. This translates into CASSSPDINTGELFF.

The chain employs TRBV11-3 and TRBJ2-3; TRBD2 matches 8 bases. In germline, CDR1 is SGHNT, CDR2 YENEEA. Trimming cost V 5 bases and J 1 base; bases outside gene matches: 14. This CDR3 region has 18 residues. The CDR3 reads CASSPGTSFMGGTDTQYF. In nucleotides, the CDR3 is TGTGCCAGCAGCCCTGGGACTAGTTTCATGGGAGGCACAGATACGCAGTATTTT. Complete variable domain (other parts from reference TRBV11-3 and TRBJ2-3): EAGVVQSPRYKIIEKKQPVAFWCNPISGHNTLYWYLQNLGQGPELLIRYENEEAVDDSQLPKDRFSAERLKGVDSTLKIQPAELGDSAVYLCASSPGTSFMGGTDTQYFGPGTRLTVL.

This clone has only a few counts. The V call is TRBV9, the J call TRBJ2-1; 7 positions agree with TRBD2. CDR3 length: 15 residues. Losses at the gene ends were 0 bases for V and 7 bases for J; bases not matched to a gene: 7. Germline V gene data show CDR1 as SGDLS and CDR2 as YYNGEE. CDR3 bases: TGTGCCAGCAGCGTAGGGCGGGAGAACCCGAATGAGCAGTTCTTC. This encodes CASSVGRENPNEQFF.

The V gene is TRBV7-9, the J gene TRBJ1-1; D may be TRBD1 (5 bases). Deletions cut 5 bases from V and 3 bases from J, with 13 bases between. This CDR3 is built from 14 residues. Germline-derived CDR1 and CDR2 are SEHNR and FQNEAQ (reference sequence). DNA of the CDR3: TGTGCCAGCAGCCCATACGGGGGATACACTGAAGCTTTCTTT. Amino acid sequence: CASSPYGGYTEAFF.

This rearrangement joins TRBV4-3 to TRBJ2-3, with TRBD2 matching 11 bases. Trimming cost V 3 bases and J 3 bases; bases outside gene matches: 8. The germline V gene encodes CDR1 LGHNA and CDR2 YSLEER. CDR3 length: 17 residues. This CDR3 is CASSQEGASGRTDTQYF. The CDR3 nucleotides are TGCGCCAGCAGCCAGGAAGGGGCTAGCGGGAGGACAGATACGCAGTATTTT.

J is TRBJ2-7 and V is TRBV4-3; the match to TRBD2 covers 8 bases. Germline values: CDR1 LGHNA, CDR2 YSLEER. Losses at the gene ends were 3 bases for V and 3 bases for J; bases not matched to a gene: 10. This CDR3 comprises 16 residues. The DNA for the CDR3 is TGCGCCAGCAGCCACAAACCGGGACTAGTGCGCTACGAGCAGTACTTC. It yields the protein CASSHKPGLVRYEQYF.

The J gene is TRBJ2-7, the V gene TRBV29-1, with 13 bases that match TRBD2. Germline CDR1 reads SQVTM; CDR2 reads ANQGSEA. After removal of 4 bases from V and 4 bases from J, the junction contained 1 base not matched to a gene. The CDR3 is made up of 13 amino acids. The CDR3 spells CSVGLAGGYEQYF. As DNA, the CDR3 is TGCAGCGTTGGACTAGCGGGAGGTTACGAGCAGTACTTC.

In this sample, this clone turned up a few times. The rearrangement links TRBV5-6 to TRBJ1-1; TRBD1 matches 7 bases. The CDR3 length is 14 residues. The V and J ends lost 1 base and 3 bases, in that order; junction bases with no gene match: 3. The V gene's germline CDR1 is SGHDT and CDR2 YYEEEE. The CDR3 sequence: CASSLPGGYTEAFF. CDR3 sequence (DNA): TGTGCCAGCAGCTTGCCAGGGGGTTACACTGAAGCTTTCTTT.

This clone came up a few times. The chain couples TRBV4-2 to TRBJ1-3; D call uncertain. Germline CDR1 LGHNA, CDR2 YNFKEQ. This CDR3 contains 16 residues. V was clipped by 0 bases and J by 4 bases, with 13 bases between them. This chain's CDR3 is CASSQDLNKLGNTIYF. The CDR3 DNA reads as TGTGCCAGCAGCCAAGATCTTAACAAGCTGGGAAACACCATATATTTT.

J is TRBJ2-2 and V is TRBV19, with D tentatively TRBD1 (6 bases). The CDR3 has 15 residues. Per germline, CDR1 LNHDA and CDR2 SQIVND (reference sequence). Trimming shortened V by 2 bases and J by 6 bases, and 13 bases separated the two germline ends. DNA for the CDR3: TGTGCCAGTAGTATATGGGACATGAGGGCCGGGGAGCTGTTTTTT. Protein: CASSIWDMRAGELFF.

DNA of the CDR3: TGTGCCAGCAGCTTAGGGACAGCCCCGTGGACTGAAGCTTTCTTT. It encodes CASSLGTAPWTEAFF. V gene TRBV7-3 combines with J gene TRBJ1-1; TRBD1 matches 7 bases. Germline V gene data show CDR1 as SGHTA and CDR2 as FQGTGA. CDR3 length: 15 residues. Trimming took 2 bases from V and 5 from J; bases not matched to a gene: 8.

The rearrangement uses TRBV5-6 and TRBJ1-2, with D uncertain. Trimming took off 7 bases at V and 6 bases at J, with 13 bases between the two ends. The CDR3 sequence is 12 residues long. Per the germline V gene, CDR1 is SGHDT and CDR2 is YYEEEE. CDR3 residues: CASGFRVHGYTF. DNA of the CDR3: TGTGCCAGCGGTTTCCGGGTCCATGGCTACACCTTC.

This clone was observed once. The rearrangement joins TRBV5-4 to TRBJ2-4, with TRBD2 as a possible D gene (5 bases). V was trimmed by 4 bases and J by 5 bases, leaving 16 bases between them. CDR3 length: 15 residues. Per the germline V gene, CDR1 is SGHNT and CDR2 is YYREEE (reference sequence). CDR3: CASSDGGRRQNIQYF. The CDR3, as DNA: TGTGCCAGCAGCGATGGCGGGCGTCGGCAAAACATTCAGTACTTC.

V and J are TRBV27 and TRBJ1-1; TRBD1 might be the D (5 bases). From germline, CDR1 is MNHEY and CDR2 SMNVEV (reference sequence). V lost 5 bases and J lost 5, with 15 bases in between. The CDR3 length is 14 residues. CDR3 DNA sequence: TGTGCCAGCAGTCCGGGACTGGGGGGGACTGAAGCTTTCTTT. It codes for CASSPGLGGTEAFF.

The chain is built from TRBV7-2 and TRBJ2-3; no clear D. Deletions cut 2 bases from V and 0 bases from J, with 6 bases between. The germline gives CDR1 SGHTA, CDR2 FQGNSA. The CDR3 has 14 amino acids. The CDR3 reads CASSLSASTDTQYF. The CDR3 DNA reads TGTGCCAGCAGCTTAAGCGCTAGCACAGATACGCAGTATTTT. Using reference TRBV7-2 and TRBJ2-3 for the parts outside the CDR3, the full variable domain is GAGVSQSPSNKVTEKGKDVELRCDPISGHTALYWYRQSLGQGLEFLIYFQGNSAPDKSGLPSDRFSAERTGGSVSTLTIQRTQQEDSAVYLCASSLSASTDTQYFGPGTRLTVL.

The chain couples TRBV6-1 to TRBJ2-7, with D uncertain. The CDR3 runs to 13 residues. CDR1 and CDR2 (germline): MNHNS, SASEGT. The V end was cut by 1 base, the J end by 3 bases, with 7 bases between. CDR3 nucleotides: TGTGCCAGCAGTGAAGTGGCGGTCTACGAGCAGTACTTC. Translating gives CASSEVAVYEQYF.

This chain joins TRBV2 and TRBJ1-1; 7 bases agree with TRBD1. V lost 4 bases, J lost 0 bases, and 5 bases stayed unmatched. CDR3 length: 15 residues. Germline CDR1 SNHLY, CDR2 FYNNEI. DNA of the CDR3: TGTGCCAGCAGTGGGACAGGAGGTATGAACACTGAAGCTTTCTTT. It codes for CASSGTGGMNTEAFF.

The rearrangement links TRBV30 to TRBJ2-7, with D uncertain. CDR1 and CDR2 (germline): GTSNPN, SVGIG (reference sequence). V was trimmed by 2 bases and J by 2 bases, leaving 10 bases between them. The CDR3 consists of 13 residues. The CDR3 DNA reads TGTGCCTGGAGTCTCGGCAGGCCCTACGAGCAGTACTTC. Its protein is CAWSLGRPYEQYF.

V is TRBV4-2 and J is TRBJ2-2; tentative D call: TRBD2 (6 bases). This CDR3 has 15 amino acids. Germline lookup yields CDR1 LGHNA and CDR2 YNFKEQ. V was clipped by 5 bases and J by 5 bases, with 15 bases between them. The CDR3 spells CASSLVGSGTGELFF. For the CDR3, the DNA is TGTGCCAGCAGCTTGGTCGGGAGCGGTACCGGGGAGCTGTTTTTT.

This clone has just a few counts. CDR3: CASPKSSYEQYF. CDR3 nucleotides: TGTGCCAGCCCGAAGAGCTCCTACGAGCAGTACTTC. The V and J genes are TRBV6-1 and TRBJ2-7; the D is unclear. The V end was cut by 8 bases, the J end by 0 bases, with 8 bases between. The CDR3 is 12 residues long. Per the germline V gene, CDR1 is MNHNS and CDR2 is SASEGT.

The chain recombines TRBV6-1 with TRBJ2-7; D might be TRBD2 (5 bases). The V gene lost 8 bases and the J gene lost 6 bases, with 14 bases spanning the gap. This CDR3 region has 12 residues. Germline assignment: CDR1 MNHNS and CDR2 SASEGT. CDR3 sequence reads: CASRWGVFEQYF. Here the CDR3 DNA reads TGTGCCAGCCGGTGGGGAGTTTTCGAGCAGTACTTC.

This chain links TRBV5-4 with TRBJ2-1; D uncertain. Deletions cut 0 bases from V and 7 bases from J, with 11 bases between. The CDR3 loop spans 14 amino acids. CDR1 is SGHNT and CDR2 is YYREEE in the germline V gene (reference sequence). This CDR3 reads CASSLDSLGNEQFF. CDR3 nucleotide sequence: TGTGCCAGCAGCTTGGATAGCCTTGGAAATGAGCAGTTCTTC.

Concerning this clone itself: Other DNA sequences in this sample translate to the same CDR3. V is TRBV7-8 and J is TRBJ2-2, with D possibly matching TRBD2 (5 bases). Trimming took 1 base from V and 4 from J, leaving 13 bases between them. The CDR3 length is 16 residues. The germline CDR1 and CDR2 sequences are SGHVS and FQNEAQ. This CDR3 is CASSLEGGRGTGELFF. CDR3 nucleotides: TGTGCCAGCAGCTTAGAAGGTGGGAGAGGCACCGGGGAGCTGTTTTTT.